These 25 T cell receptor beta chains were all obtained from the same sample, sequenced in a study of shared clonotypes between healthy human individuals. Measured with immunoSEQ multiplex PCR; TCRdb has only the in-frame clones, and not every one. The sample consists of approximately 120,000 clones, 68% of them appearing once. The sample taken for sequencing was memory CD8+ T cells sorted from blood. Subset denoted: CD45RO+ cells pooled with CCR7-negative TemRA cells. The receptors were gathered from a woman aged 25 to 45 in good health.

This chain uses TRBV6-6 with TRBJ1-1; D uncertain. Germline loops: CDR1 MNHNY, CDR2 SVGAGI (reference sequence). This CDR3 contains 14 residues. With 0 bases removed from V and 10 bases from J, the gap between germline ends came to 15 bases. The CDR3 DNA is TGTGCCAGCAGTTACTCGTTCCGTATCCGGGGAGCTTTCTTT. Encoded protein: CASSYSFRIRGAFF.

J is TRBJ2-1 and V is TRBV14, with D possibly TRBD2 on 6 matching bases. There are 14 residues in the CDR3. The V gene's germline CDR1 is SGHDN and CDR2 FVKESK. With 8 bases removed from V and 2 bases from J, the gap between germline ends came to 13 bases. DNA for the CDR3: TGTGCCAGCCACCTAGCGAATGCCTACAATGAGCAGTTCTTC. Amino acid sequence: CASHLANAYNEQFF.

V is TRBV19 and J is TRBJ1-1, with D unclear. V was pared by 2 bases and J by 5 bases, with 15 bases between. Per the germline V gene, CDR1 is LNHDA and CDR2 is SQIVND (reference sequence). This CDR3 spans 15 amino acids. The CDR3 region is CASSIRRNRGTEAFF. In nucleotides, the CDR3 is TGTGCCAGTAGTATAAGGAGAAACAGAGGAACTGAAGCTTTCTTT.

CDR3 sequence (DNA): TGTGCCAGCAGCCTTCTACCTACAGGGCAGGGAGAAAAACTGTTTTTT. This translates into CASSLLPTGQGEKLFF. This rearrangement joins TRBV27 to TRBJ1-4; D perhaps matches TRBD1 (6 bases). The germline V gene has CDR1 MNHEY and CDR2 SMNVEV (reference sequence). CDR3 length: 16 residues. Trimming pared 6 bases from V and 8 bases from J, leaving 22 bases between. Using reference TRBV27 and TRBJ1-4 for the parts outside the CDR3, the full variable domain is EAQVTQNPRYLITVTGKKLTVTCSQNMNHEYMSWYRQDPGLGLRQIYYSMNVEVTDKGDVPEGYKVSRKEKRNFPLILESPSPNQTSLYFCASSLLPTGQGEKLFFGSGTQLSVL.

This clone rates as medium-sized. This sample includes further DNA sequences coding for the same CDR3. The CDR3 protein is CASTTYNEQFF. In DNA form, the CDR3 reads TGTGCCAGCACCACATACAATGAGCAGTTCTTC. The rearrangement joins TRBV28 to TRBJ2-1, with unresolved D. Per the germline V gene, CDR1 is MDHEN and CDR2 is SYDVKM. The CDR3 extends over 11 amino acids. V shed 7 bases and J shed 4 bases, with 5 bases lying between them.

V gene TRBV25-1 combines with J gene TRBJ2-7; no definite D call. Trimming took 2 bases from V and 7 from J, leaving 18 bases between them. In germline, CDR1 is MGHDK, CDR2 SYGVNS. This CDR3 contains 15 residues. CDR3 DNA sequence: TGTGCCAGCAGTGAAGATGGCGAGACGCATCAGGAGCAGTACTTC. It yields the protein CASSEDGETHQEQYF.

V is TRBV28 and J is TRBJ1-2; 11 bases are shared with TRBD1. With 10 bases clipped from V and 4 bases from J, the junction kept 11 bases outside the gene matches. The germline gives CDR1 MDHEN, CDR2 SYDVKM. The CDR3 runs to 15 residues. The CDR3 bases are TGTGCCACCACCCCCCTCGGGACAGGGGGCTATGGCTACACCTTC. Protein sequence: CATTPLGTGGYGYTF.

The table lists this clone with a count of one. The chain uses TRBV11-3 and TRBJ2-3, with D tentatively TRBD1 (5 bases). The V end lost 6 bases, the J end lost 1 base, and 11 bases lay between the germline ends. The CDR3 covers 14 residues. Looked up from germline, CDR1 is SGHNT and CDR2 is YENEEA. CDR3 nucleotide sequence: TGTGCCAGCAGTGCCCTAGGGGGCACAGATACGCAGTATTTT. Translation gives CASSALGGTDTQYF.

The chain joins TRBV7-2 to TRBJ1-3; D uncertain. The V end was cut by 0 bases, the J end by 4 bases, with 16 bases between. The CDR3 is made up of 17 amino acids. CDR1 and CDR2 from the germline V gene are SGHTA and FQGNSA. CDR3 amino acids: CASSLALGSVRGNTIYF. The CDR3 DNA is TGTGCCAGCAGCTTAGCGCTGGGGAGCGTGAGGGGAAACACCATATATTTT.

As for this clone: Other nucleotide sequences from this sample produce the same CDR3. The chain has TRBV29-1 and TRBJ2-7, with 11 bases fitting TRBD2. Trimming removed 4 bases from V and 7 bases from J; junction bases left unmatched: 3. Germline lookup yields CDR1 SQVTM and CDR2 ANQGSEA. This CDR3 spans 12 amino acids. CDR3 residues: CSVVLAGVEQYF. The CDR3 bases are TGCAGCGTTGTACTAGCGGGAGTTGAGCAGTACTTC.

The chain links TRBV2 to TRBJ2-3; 10 nucleotides line up with TRBD1. The CDR3 consists of 14 residues. The germline CDR1 and CDR2 sequences are SNHLY and FYNNEI. V lost 8 bases to trimming and J lost 7 bases; unmatched junction nucleotides: 9. The CDR3 region has the DNA TGTGCCAGCGCCCGGGACAGGGGTGTATATACGCAGTATTTT. It codes for CASARDRGVYTQYF.

The chain is built from TRBV28 and TRBJ2-3, with 11 positions matching TRBD2. This CDR3 has 20 residues. V gave up 1 base and J gave up 2 bases; unmatched junction bases: 14. Germline assignment: CDR1 MDHEN and CDR2 SYDVKM. The CDR3 DNA follows: TGTGCCAGCAGTTTATTCCTTTTCTCACTAGCGGGAGTGCACACAGATACGCAGTATTTT. It is translated as CASSLFLFSLAGVHTDTQYF. Full variable domain (remainder filled in from reference TRBV28 and TRBJ2-3): DVKVTQSSRYLVKRTGEKVFLECVQDMDHENMFWYRQDPGLGLRLIYFSYDVKMKEKGDIPEGYSVSREKKERFSLILESASTNQTSMYLCASSLFLFSLAGVHTDTQYFGPGTRLTVL.

The chain carries TRBV2 and TRBJ1-1; 10 nucleotides align to TRBD1. In germline, CDR1 is SNHLY, CDR2 FYNNEI. This CDR3 is built from 16 residues. Trimming removed 9 bases from V and 1 base from J; junction bases left unmatched: 11. The CDR3 loop reads CARGDRGRGKNTEAFF. The CDR3, as DNA: TGTGCCAGAGGGGACAGGGGCAGGGGGAAGAACACTGAAGCTTTCTTT.

The rearrangement links TRBV2 to TRBJ2-3, with D perhaps TRBD2 (6 bases). CDR1 and CDR2 (germline): SNHLY, FYNNEI. Trimming stripped 9 bases from V and 3 bases from J, with 22 bases between. CDR3 length: 16 residues. Here the CDR3 DNA reads TGTGCCAGTCAAAATTTGGGCGGGGTCGAGACAGATACGCAGTATTTT. As protein: CASQNLGGVETDTQYF.

The gene calls are TRBV28 and TRBJ1-5; perhaps TRBD1 as D (6 bases). Germline CDR1 is MDHEN and CDR2 is SYDVKM. The CDR3 is 18 residues long. The V and J ends lost 1 base and 2 bases respectively, with 18 bases between them. The CDR3: CASSLSSNTGSGNQPQHF. The CDR3 DNA reads TGTGCCAGCAGTTTATCCTCGAACACAGGGTCGGGCAATCAGCCCCAGCATTTT. The full variable domain, rest sourced from reference TRBV28 and TRBJ1-5, is DVKVTQSSRYLVKRTGEKVFLECVQDMDHENMFWYRQDPGLGLRLIYFSYDVKMKEKGDIPEGYSVSREKKERFSLILESASTNQTSMYLCASSLSSNTGSGNQPQHFGDGTRLSIL.

A word on this clone: The same CDR3 is also encoded by other DNA sequences in this sample. The rearrangement uses TRBV9 and TRBJ2-5; the D gene could be TRBD1 or TRBD2 (5 bases each). The CDR3 is 14 amino acids. Per germline, CDR1 SGDLS and CDR2 YYNGEE. Trimming left V 0 bases short and J 2 bases short, with 8 bases between. The CDR3 is CASSVGGSQETQYF. In DNA form, the CDR3 reads TGTGCCAGCAGCGTAGGGGGGAGTCAAGAGACCCAGTACTTC.

This chain links TRBV28 with TRBJ2-5; D unresolved. Trimming cost V 5 bases and J 1 base, with 14 bases left between them. Germline V gene data show CDR1 as MDHEN and CDR2 as SYDVKM. The CDR3 contains 15 residues. CDR3 region: CASSPHWYGQETQYF. Written as DNA, the CDR3 is TGTGCCAGCAGTCCTCACTGGTACGGCCAAGAGACCCAGTACTTC.

The chain recombines TRBV11-2 with TRBJ2-2; D may be TRBD1 or TRBD2 (5 bases each). CDR1 is SGHAT, CDR2 FQNNGV, per germline. Trimming pared 5 bases from V and 2 bases from J, leaving 12 bases between. CDR3 length: 15 amino acids. CDR3 sequence: CASSPPGANTGELFF. CDR3 bases: TGTGCCAGCAGCCCCCCCGGGGCTAACACCGGGGAGCTGTTTTTT.

This clone was observed a handful of times. The chain employs TRBV10-2 and TRBJ2-1, with 8 positions matching TRBD2. J lost 7 bases, V lost 11 bases, and 10 bases had no gene match. This CDR3 region has 13 residues. Germline V gene sequence: CDR1 WSHSY, CDR2 SAAADI. The CDR3 spells CAGQAGEGNEQFF. The CDR3 nucleotides read TGCGCCGGACAAGCGGGAGAGGGTAATGAGCAGTTCTTC.

In DNA form, the CDR3 reads TGTGCCAGCAGCATTCCTGGGTCGCAATCCTACGAGCAGTACTTC. It codes for CASSIPGSQSYEQYF. V is TRBV6-4 and J is TRBJ2-7; D is uncertain. V lost 6 bases and J lost 1, with 16 bases in between. This CDR3 is 15 amino acids long. From germline, CDR1 is MRHNA and CDR2 SNTAGT.

The chain couples TRBV14 to TRBJ1-3, with a possible D match to TRBD1 (5 bases). The CDR3 runs to 17 residues. Trimming cost V 0 bases and J 2 bases, with 14 bases left between them. Germline V CDR1 and CDR2: SGHDN, FVKESK. CDR3 residues: CASSQERSAGTGNTIYF. DNA of the CDR3: TGTGCCAGCAGCCAAGAGCGTTCGGCAGGGACTGGAAACACCATATATTTT. Using reference TRBV14 and TRBJ1-3 for the parts outside the CDR3, the full variable domain is EAGVTQFPSHSVIEKGQTVTLRCDPISGHDNLYWYRRVMGKEIKFLLHFVKESKQDESGMPNNRFLAERTGGTYSTLKVQPAELEDSGVYFCASSQERSAGTGNTIYFGEGSWLTVV.

This sequence joins TRBV4-1 and TRBJ1-1, with D hard to call. Germline assignment: CDR1 MGHRA and CDR2 YSYEKL. The V gene lost 2 bases and the J gene lost 5 bases, with 15 bases spanning the gap. The CDR3 spans 15 residues. The CDR3 region has the DNA TGCGCCAGCAGCCAACCCCACGGGGATGGAACTGAAGCTTTCTTT. The encoded protein is CASSQPHGDGTEAFF.

The rearrangement joins TRBV6-1 to TRBJ2-1; D ambiguous. With 6 bases removed from V and 12 bases from J, the gap between germline ends came to 12 bases. CDR3 size: 11 residues. Germline V gives CDR1 MNHNS, CDR2 SASEGT. The CDR3 bases are TGTGCCAGCAGAAACGCCGGGCTGCAGTTCTTC. Its protein is CASRNAGLQFF.

In this sample, this clone turned up once. This chain joins TRBV25-1 and TRBJ2-3; D perhaps matches TRBD2 (6 bases). Germline V gene sequence: CDR1 MGHDK, CDR2 SYGVNS. The CDR3 has 12 residues. V was clipped by 5 bases and J by 14 bases, with 17 bases between them. The CDR3 sequence is CASSHYSGTPYF. CDR3 DNA sequence: TGTGCCAGCAGTCATTACTCCGGGACTCCGTATTTT.

This clone was counted a single time. The rearrangement uses TRBV5-1 and TRBJ2-7, with D unclear. The V gene's germline CDR1 is SGHRS and CDR2 YFSETQ. Trimming shortened V by 4 bases and J by 1 base, and 15 bases separated the two germline ends. CDR3 length equals 15 residues. CDR3 loop: CASSPNPSTSYEQYF. CDR3 coding DNA: TGCGCCAGCAGCCCCAATCCATCGACATCCTACGAGCAGTACTTC.